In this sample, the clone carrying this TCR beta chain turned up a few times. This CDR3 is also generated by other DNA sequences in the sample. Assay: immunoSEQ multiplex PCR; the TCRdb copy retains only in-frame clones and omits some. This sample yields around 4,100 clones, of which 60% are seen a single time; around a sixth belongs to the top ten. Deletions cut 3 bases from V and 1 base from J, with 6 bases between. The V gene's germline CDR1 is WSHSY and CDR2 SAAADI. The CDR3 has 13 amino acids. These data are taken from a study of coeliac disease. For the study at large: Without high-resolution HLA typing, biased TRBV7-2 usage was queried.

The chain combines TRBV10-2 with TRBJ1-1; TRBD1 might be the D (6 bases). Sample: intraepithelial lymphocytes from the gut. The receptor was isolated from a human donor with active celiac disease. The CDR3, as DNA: TGCGCCAGCAGTGACAGGGGGAACACTGAAGCTTTCTTT. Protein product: CASSDRGNTEAFF.